A single sample is the source of the 23 T cell receptor beta chains below, sequenced in a study of T cells in Graves' hyperthyroidism and ophthalmopathy. Amplified regions were TCR beta CDR3 sequences from RNA transcripts. The TCR CDR3 was amplified in a first-round RT-PCR using the HTBI primer set. Each CDR3 protein is one row after TCRdb ran MiXCR on the multiplex PCR reads. The sample lists about 290,000 distinct CDR3 sequences, roughly 15% occurring once. Sequencing input: blood. The receptors originated from a woman in her thirties or forties with Graves' hyperthyroidism.

This clonotype was picked up many times. V gene TRBV11-2 combines with J gene TRBJ2-1; TRBD2 matches at 9 bases. Trimming removed 0 bases from V and 7 bases from J; junction bases left unmatched: 4. The CDR3 has 15 amino acids. The germline CDR1 and CDR2 sequences are SGHAT and FQNNGV. The CDR3 spells CASSLEAGGLNEQFF. As DNA, the CDR3 is TGTGCCAGCAGCTTAGAAGCGGGAGGACTGAATGAGCAGTTCTTC. The full variable domain, completed using reference TRBV11-2 and TRBJ2-1, is EAGVAQSPRYKIIEKRQSVAFWCNPISGHATLYWYQQILGQGPKLLIQFQNNGVVDDSQLPKDRFSAERLKGVDSTLKIQPAKLEDSAVYLCASSLEAGGLNEQFFGPGTRLTVL.

The chain carries TRBV28 and TRBJ1-2; 12 nucleotides line up with TRBD1. Germline-derived CDR1 and CDR2 are MDHEN and SYDVKM. Trimming at V came to 8 bases and at J to 4 bases, leaving 17 bases not matched to a gene. The CDR3 extends over 18 amino acids. CDR3 nucleotides: TGTGCCAGCTCACCACAACAGACCGGGACAGGGGGCGGCTATGGCTACACCTTC. It specifies CASSPQQTGTGGGYGYTF.

The sample holds a few counts of this clonotype. V is TRBV6-5 and J is TRBJ2-2; 8 bases map to TRBD2. V dropped 2 bases and J dropped 3; count of bases not matched to a gene: 11. CDR1 is MNHEY and CDR2 is SVGAGI in the germline V gene. The CDR3 spans 18 residues. In nucleotides, the CDR3 is TGTGCCAGCAGTTACAACCCCAAGCGGGAGAGGGACACCGGGGAGCTGTTTTTT. It translates to CASSYNPKRERDTGELFF.

This clonotype has only a few counts. The genes are TRBV12-3 or TRBV12-4 and TRBJ2-5, with 11 bases identical to TRBD2. The CDR3 extends over 15 amino acids. Germline trimming cut 5 bases from V and 5 bases from J; bases unmatched to any gene: 7. Written as DNA, the CDR3 is TGTGCCAGCAGTCCGACTAGCGGGAATAGGGAGACCCAGTACTTC. Translated: CASSPTSGNRETQYF.

This clonotype has ten or more counts. V usage is TRBV19 and J usage is TRBJ1-1; D is perhaps TRBD1 (6 bases). This CDR3 spans 15 amino acids. The germline V gene encodes CDR1 LNHDA and CDR2 SQIVND (reference sequence). V was trimmed by 3 bases and J by 0 bases, leaving 11 bases between them. CDR3 loop: CASSMGDKLNTEAFF. The DNA for the CDR3 is TGTGCCAGTAGTATGGGGGACAAGCTGAACACTGAAGCTTTCTTT.

The table lists this clonotype with many counts. The chain is built from TRBV28 and TRBJ1-1; 9 bases map to TRBD1. The CDR3 has 15 amino acids. Germline V gene data show CDR1 as MDHEN and CDR2 as SYDVKM. V dropped 2 bases and J dropped 1; count of bases not matched to a gene: 2. CDR3 DNA: TGTGCCAGCAGTTTAGGGGGACAGGGGAACACTGAAGCTTTCTTT. Translating it yields CASSLGGQGNTEAFF.

J is TRBJ2-7 and V is TRBV27; 9 bases map to TRBD2. This CDR3 spans 13 amino acids. V shed 8 bases and J 3 bases; nucleotides not matched to a gene: 5. Germline V gene data show CDR1 as MNHEY and CDR2 as SMNVEV (reference sequence). CDR3 protein: CASGDSGSYEQYF. As DNA, the CDR3 is TGTGCCAGCGGGGATAGCGGGAGCTACGAGCAGTACTTC.

The CDR3 loop is CASSSDAVESSYEQYF. In DNA, the CDR3 is TGTGCCAGCAGTTCAGACGCGGTGGAGAGCTCCTACGAGCAGTACTTC. The genes are TRBV6-2 or TRBV6-3 and TRBJ2-7, with D unresolved. The V and J ends lost 4 bases and 0 bases respectively, with 16 bases between them. CDR3 length equals 16 residues. Looked up from germline, CDR1 is MNHEY and CDR2 is SVGEGT.

This clonotype appeared once. The chain employs TRBV20-1 and TRBJ2-3; D possibly matches TRBD1 or TRBD2 (7 bases each). Trimming took 6 bases from V and 3 from J, leaving 16 bases between them. CDR1 is DFQATT and CDR2 is SNEGSKA in the germline V gene (reference sequence). The CDR3 has 14 amino acids. Here the CDR3 DNA reads TGCAGTGCCAACAGGGGAGGGGAAACAGATACGCAGTATTTT. It encodes CSANRGGETDTQYF.

This clonotype was recorded at least ten times. J is TRBJ2-3 and V is TRBV7-9, with 7 bases fitting TRBD1. Germline V lookup: CDR1 SEHNR, CDR2 FQNEAQ (reference sequence). V shed 5 bases, J shed 4 bases, and the junction held 6 bases outside the gene matches. The CDR3 covers 14 residues. In nucleotides, the CDR3 is TGTGCCAGCAGCAACAGGGGCACGGCAGATACGCAGTATTTT. It specifies CASSNRGTADTQYF.

This clonotype has only a few counts. V usage is TRBV6-1 and J usage is TRBJ2-3, with TRBD1 as a possible D gene (5 bases). Trimming took 10 bases from V and 6 from J, leaving 17 bases between them. This CDR3 comprises 13 residues. The germline V gene has CDR1 MNHNS and CDR2 SASEGT. The CDR3 nucleotides read TGTGCCACTTCAAGGGGCGAGCCCGATACGCAGTATTTT. It yields the protein CATSRGEPDTQYF.

In this sample, this clonotype turned up many times. The chain links TRBV5-8 to TRBJ2-3, with D uncertain. Trimming shortened V by 0 bases and J by 8 bases, and 10 bases separated the two germline ends. Germline V gene data show CDR1 as SGHTS and CDR2 as YDEGEE. The CDR3 runs to 13 residues. The CDR3 protein is CASSLVGPTTQYF. CDR3 nucleotides: TGTGCCAGCAGCTTGGTGGGTCCCACTACGCAGTATTTT.

This clonotype was seen many times. The chain links TRBV6-1 to TRBJ2-7, with D maybe TRBD2 (7 bases). Germline V gene lookup returns CDR1 MNHNS and CDR2 SASEGT. This CDR3 comprises 12 residues. Trimming removed 7 bases at V and 2 bases at J, with 9 bases between. The CDR3 region is CASKGGAYEQYF. For the CDR3, the DNA is TGTGCCAGCAAGGGGGGGGCCTACGAGCAGTACTTC.

This clonotype was recorded many times. This chain joins TRBV10-3 and TRBJ1-4; TRBD1 matches at 7 bases. Germline V gene sequence: CDR1 ENHRY, CDR2 SYGVKD. This CDR3 spans 14 amino acids. Trimming cost V 4 bases and J 7 bases; bases outside gene matches: 6. CDR3 bases: TGTGCCATCAGTGCAGGGGGTTCAGGTGAAAAACTGTTTTTT. It codes for CAISAGGSGEKLFF.

There are many counts of this clonotype. The chain uses TRBV12-3 or TRBV12-4 and TRBJ1-2, with D perhaps matching TRBD1 (6 bases). The CDR3 totals 15 residues. V lost 1 base and J lost 4, with 13 bases in between. CDR3 coding DNA: TGTGCCAGCAGTTTAGGCTGGGGGCGCGGCTATGGCTACACCTTC. Encoded protein: CASSLGWGRGYGYTF.

At least ten counts were recorded for this clonotype. The chain recombines TRBV27 with TRBJ1-5, with 10 bases fitting TRBD1. Germline CDR1 reads MNHEY; CDR2 reads SMNVEV (reference sequence). Trimming at V came to 5 bases and at J to 7 bases, leaving 8 bases not matched to a gene. The CDR3 runs to 15 residues. CDR3 region: CASSPAGTGDQPQHF. The CDR3 DNA reads as TGTGCCAGCAGTCCAGCCGGGACAGGGGACCAGCCCCAGCATTTT.

There are many counts of this clonotype. The chain employs TRBV12-3 or TRBV12-4 and TRBJ1-4; tentative D call: TRBD1 (6 bases). Trimming took 5 bases from V and 6 from J, leaving 13 bases between them. CDR3 length equals 14 residues. The CDR3 protein is CASSPGERHEKLFF. The CDR3 DNA reads as TGTGCCAGCAGTCCAGGGGAGAGGCATGAAAAACTGTTTTTT.

The chain combines TRBV28 with TRBJ2-3; possible D gene TRBD2, 6 bases. This CDR3 has 15 residues. CDR1 is MDHEN, CDR2 SYDVKM, per germline. Trimming pared 5 bases from V and 2 bases from J, leaving 14 bases between. DNA of the CDR3: TGTGCCAGCAGTCAAGGAGGGATGGACACAGATACGCAGTATTTT. Amino acids: CASSQGGMDTDTQYF.

This clonotype was seen repeatedly, ten times or more. The chain combines TRBV19 with TRBJ1-2; D is possibly TRBD1 (5 bases). The germline V gene has CDR1 LNHDA and CDR2 SQIVND (reference sequence). With 3 bases removed from V and 3 bases from J, the gap between germline ends came to 8 bases. The CDR3 is 13 residues long. The CDR3 nucleotides read TGTGCCAGTAGTATCCCCAGGGACTATGGCTACACCTTC. Translated, it gives CASSIPRDYGYTF.

V and J are TRBV20-1 and TRBJ1-6; D is ambiguous. This CDR3 comprises 14 residues. The germline V gene has CDR1 DFQATT and CDR2 SNEGSKA (reference sequence). The V end lost 2 bases, the J end lost 7 bases, and 12 bases lay between the germline ends. The CDR3 DNA reads TGCAGTGCTAGAATGGGCGGAGAAAATTCACCCCTCCACTTT. It is translated as CSARMGGENSPLHF.

This clonotype was detected ten times or more. This chain connects TRBV3-1 to TRBJ1-1; no clear D. Trimming left V 4 bases short and J 3 bases short, with 15 bases between. The germline gives CDR1 LGHDT, CDR2 YNNKEL (reference sequence). The CDR3 is made up of 15 amino acids. As DNA, the CDR3 is TGTGCCAGCAGCCTTCTTGGGAGGCGAGACACTGAAGCTTTCTTT. It yields the protein CASSLLGRRDTEAFF. The full variable domain, with the rest looked up from reference TRBV3-1 and TRBJ1-1, is DTAVSQTPKYLVTQMGNDKSIKCEQNLGHDTMYWYKQDSKKFLKIMFSYNNKELIINETVPNRFSPKSPDKAHLNLHINSLELGDSAVYFCASSLLGRRDTEAFFGQGTRLTVV.

Worth noting for this clonotype: A much larger clone sits a single nucleotide away, making a read error possible. The chain recombines TRBV15 with TRBJ1-5; D is unclear. The CDR3 spans 17 residues. CDR1 is LNHNV and CDR2 is YYDKDF in the germline V gene (reference sequence). The CDR3, as DNA: TGTGCCACCAGCAGAGACCGGGCCCAATATAGCAATCAGCCCAAGCATTTT. Translated: CATSRDRAQYSNQPKHF.

The rearrangement joins TRBV18 to TRBJ1-3; a possible D gene is TRBD1 (5 bases). Germline loops: CDR1 KGHSH, CDR2 LQKENI. V lost 4 bases to trimming and J lost 1 base, with 11 bases between them. This CDR3 is built from 15 residues. CDR3 sequence: CASSLRGVSGNTIYF. The CDR3, as DNA: TGTGCCAGCTCACTTCGGGGGGTATCTGGAAACACCATATATTTT.